Listed below are T cell receptor beta chains from one sample, sequenced in a study of cytomegalovirus exposure and HLA in healthy donors. Sequencing was performed with immunoSEQ multiplex PCR; in TCRdb, only in-frame clones are kept and a portion is missing. The sample yields roughly 75,000 clones, over 80% seen once. The sequenced sample consisted of PBMCs. These receptors were obtained from a man aged 30 to 39 in good health and CMV-seronegative. Both conserved end residues are part of each CDR3. Fields, in order: V gene, D gene, clone size, J gene, CDR3 DNA, CDR3 protein. D genes are given only for firm matches. Rows may omit the clone size; those that give it use once, few, many or a size class.

V: TRBV13; D: TRBD2; size: -; J: TRBJ2-4; DNA: TGTGCCAGCAGCTTGGGACTAGGTAAAAACATTCAGTACTTC; CDR3: CASSLGLGKNIQYF
V: TRBV23-1; D: TRBD1; size: -; J: TRBJ2-1; DNA: TGCGCCAGCAGTCAATTCCGGACAGGGTGGCGGGATGAGCAGTTCTTC; CDR3: CASSQFRTGWRDEQFF
V: TRBV7-9; D: TRBD2; size: -; J: TRBJ2-1; DNA: TGTGCCAGCAACCCCCCAGGGACTAGCGGTTACAATGAGCAGTTCTTC; CDR3: CASNPPGTSGYNEQFF
V: TRBV5-1; D: -; size: -; J: TRBJ1-1; DNA: TGCGCCAGCCGTAAAGGGGAATTGAACACTGAAGCTTTCTTT; CDR3: CASRKGELNTEAFF
V: TRBV5-1; D: TRBD1; size: once; J: TRBJ2-2; DNA: TGCGCCAGCAGCCGGTCGGGACGACAGGGAGCTACCGGGGAGCTGTTTTTT; CDR3: CASSRSGRQGATGELFF
V: TRBV19; D: TRBD2; size: -; J: TRBJ2-1; DNA: TGTGCCAGTAGTATAGGTGCTAGCGGGGGAGGGGAGCAGTTCTTC; CDR3: CASSIGASGGGEQFF
V: TRBV11-2; D: TRBD1; size: -; J: TRBJ2-4; DNA: TGTGCCAGCAGCTTAGTGAGGGGAGGACAGGGGGGAAACATTCAGTACTTC; CDR3: CASSLVRGGQGGNIQYF
V: TRBV9; D: -; size: once; J: TRBJ1-6; DNA: TGTGCCAGCAGCTTATATGGGGAGGATTCTTCTTCACCCCTCCACTTT; CDR3: CASSLYGEDSSSPLHF
V: TRBV5-5; D: TRBD1; size: -; J: TRBJ1-2; DNA: TGTGCCAGCAGCGTCCGGGACAGCCATGGCTACACCTTC; CDR3: CASSVRDSHGYTF
V: TRBV9; D: -; size: -; J: TRBJ2-3; DNA: TGTGCCAGCAGCGTACCAGGGATAGATACGCAGTATTTT; CDR3: CASSVPGIDTQYF
V: TRBV6-4; D: TRBD1; size: -; J: TRBJ2-7; DNA: TGTGCCAGCAGTGCCGGGACAGCTGACGAGCAGTACTTC; CDR3: CASSAGTADEQYF
V: TRBV7-2; D: -; size: -; J: TRBJ1-1; DNA: TGTGCCAGCAGCCTCCACGCGACAGGCTCGGGGACTGAAGCTTTCTTT; CDR3: CASSLHATGSGTEAFF
V: TRBV7-3; D: -; size: -; J: TRBJ1-1; DNA: TGTGCCAGCAGCTTAGGGCCGCCGCCCACTGAAGCTTTCTTT; CDR3: CASSLGPPPTEAFF
V: TRBV7-9; D: -; size: -; J: TRBJ1-4; DNA: TGTGCCAGCAGCTCTAAAGGGACACTGGTTAGGCTGTTTTTT; CDR3: CASSSKGTLVRLFF
V: TRBV18; D: -; size: -; J: TRBJ2-7; DNA: TGTGCCAGCTCACTCGCGGCGGTTGGGGAGCAGTACTTC; CDR3: CASSLAAVGEQYF
V: TRBV6-1; D: -; size: -; J: TRBJ1-5; DNA: TGTGCCAGCAGTCCCTATCCAAATCAGCCCCAGCATTTT; CDR3: CASSPYPNQPQHF
V: TRBV4-2; D: -; size: -; J: TRBJ2-3; DNA: TGTGCCAGCAGCCAAGATCGACGGGGACTCAGGGATACGCAGTATTTT; CDR3: CASSQDRRGLRDTQYF
V: TRBV28; D: -; size: -; J: TRBJ2-7; DNA: TGTGCCAGCAGTTTGGGTTACGGGTCCTACGAGCAGTACTTC; CDR3: CASSLGYGSYEQYF
V: TRBV9; D: -; size: -; J: TRBJ1-1; DNA: TGTGCCAGCAGAGCTACAGGGATGAACACTGAAGCTTTCTTT; CDR3: CASRATGMNTEAFF
V: TRBV5-6; D: TRBD2; size: -; J: TRBJ2-3; DNA: TGTGCCAGTGGCCAGGGTGCTAGCGGGGCTGATGGCACAGATACGCAGTATTTT; CDR3: CASGQGASGADGTDTQYF
V: TRBV5-1; D: -; size: -; J: TRBJ2-3; DNA: TGCGCCAGCAGCCTGGACGAGGATACGCAGTATTTT; CDR3: CASSLDEDTQYF
V: TRBV18; D: -; size: once; J: TRBJ1-4; DNA: TGTGCCAGCTCACCTTCGGGAACAACTAATGAAAAACTGTTTTTT; CDR3: CASSPSGTTNEKLFF
V: TRBV28; D: -; size: -; J: TRBJ1-5; DNA: TGTGCCAGCAGCCGACTTCTAAAGCCCCAGCATTTT; CDR3: CASSRLLKPQHF
V: TRBV9; D: TRBD1; size: -; J: TRBJ2-7; DNA: TGTGCCAGCAGCGTAGCGACAGGGAGACCCTACGAGCAGTACTTC; CDR3: CASSVATGRPYEQYF
V: TRBV7-2; D: -; size: -; J: TRBJ1-6; DNA: TGTGCCAGCAGCTTACAATTAGGGGATTCACCCCTCCACTTT; CDR3: CASSLQLGDSPLHF
V: TRBV30; D: TRBD1; size: -; J: TRBJ1-3; DNA: TGTGCCTGGAGTTTACAGGGGGCGTCCTCTGGAAACACCATATATTTT; CDR3: CAWSLQGASSGNTIYF
V: TRBV28; D: TRBD1; size: few; J: TRBJ1-6; DNA: TGTGCCAGCAACAACAGGGGGGGGAATTCACCCCTCCACTTT; CDR3: CASNNRGGNSPLHF
V: TRBV18; D: -; size: -; J: TRBJ1-1; DNA: TGTGCCAGCTCACCTACGGGGGGTCGGACTGAAGCTTTCTTT; CDR3: CASSPTGGRTEAFF
V: TRBV9; D: TRBD1; size: -; J: TRBJ2-7; DNA: TGTGCCAGCAGCGAAGCCGGGACAGGGGGAATACGGGAGCAGTACTTC; CDR3: CASSEAGTGGIREQYF
V: TRBV5-1; D: TRBD2; size: -; J: TRBJ2-1; DNA: TGCGCCAGCAGCTTGGAGACTAGCGGACTCAATGAGCAGTTCTTC; CDR3: CASSLETSGLNEQFF
V: TRBV18; D: TRBD1; size: -; J: TRBJ1-1; DNA: TGTGCCAGCTCACCCCTAGACAGGGCGGACACTGAAGCTTTCTTT; CDR3: CASSPLDRADTEAFF
V: TRBV19; D: -; size: -; J: TRBJ1-2; DNA: TGTGCCAGTAGTATAGTACTTCATTCAGGGAAACGCTATGGCTACACCTTC; CDR3: CASSIVLHSGKRYGYTF
V: TRBV2; D: -; size: -; J: TRBJ2-7; DNA: TGTGCCAGCAGTGAGGATTACAAGGGGCTCTACGAGCAGTACTTC; CDR3: CASSEDYKGLYEQYF
V: TRBV29-1; D: TRBD1; size: -; J: TRBJ2-6; DNA: TGCAGCGCCTTAACTCAGGGGGCCGGGGCCAACGTCCTGACTTTC; CDR3: CSALTQGAGANVLTF
V: TRBV4-2; D: TRBD1; size: many; J: TRBJ1-1; DNA: TGTGCCAGCAGCCAGGGGACAGAGGATATGAACACTGAAGCTTTCTTT; CDR3: CASSQGTEDMNTEAFF
V: TRBV5-4; D: TRBD2; size: -; J: TRBJ2-3; DNA: TGTGCCAGCAGAGGTAGCGGGGTGCGCACAGATACGCAGTATTTT; CDR3: CASRGSGVRTDTQYF
V: TRBV19; D: TRBD1; size: -; J: TRBJ2-6; DNA: TGTGCCAGTAGTATGGGGACAGGGAGTTCTGGGGCCAACGTCCTGACTTTC; CDR3: CASSMGTGSSGANVLTF
V: TRBV28; D: -; size: once; J: TRBJ2-3; DNA: TGTGCCAGCAGTCACACGGGGTTAGATACGCAGTATTTT; CDR3: CASSHTGLDTQYF
V: TRBV20-1; D: -; size: few; J: TRBJ1-1; DNA: TGCAGTGCTAGTAGCTTAGATGAAGCTTTCTTT; CDR3: CSASSLDEAFF
V: TRBV12-5; D: TRBD1; size: -; J: TRBJ1-2; DNA: TGTGCTAGTGGCCCACAGGGGACCCCGAGCTATGGCTACACCTTC; CDR3: CASGPQGTPSYGYTF
V: TRBV6-5; D: TRBD1; size: few; J: TRBJ1-6; DNA: TGTGCCAGCAGTATGAGCGGGTGGCAGGGGGTTTCCCTCCACTTT; CDR3: CASSMSGWQGVSLHF
V: TRBV11-3; D: -; size: few; J: TRBJ2-1; DNA: TGTGCCAGCAGCTTAGATCCCTCGTCAGGGGCCTACAATGAGCAGTTCTTC; CDR3: CASSLDPSSGAYNEQFF
V: TRBV28; D: -; size: -; J: TRBJ2-4; DNA: TGTGCCAGCAGCTTCGACAGAGCCAAAAACATTCAGTACTTC; CDR3: CASSFDRAKNIQYF
V: TRBV19; D: TRBD2; size: -; J: TRBJ2-3; DNA: TGTGCCAGTAGTATTTCGCGGGGGGCAGATACGCAGTATTTT; CDR3: CASSISRGADTQYF
V: TRBV11-1; D: TRBD2; size: -; J: TRBJ2-1; DNA: TGTGCCAGCAGCTTTACTCTAGCGGCCAATGAGCAGTTCTTC; CDR3: CASSFTLAANEQFF
V: TRBV30; D: -; size: -; J: TRBJ1-2; DNA: TGTGCCTGGAGACCGGGACAAGTGGGCTACACCTTC; CDR3: CAWRPGQVGYTF
V: TRBV7-7; D: -; size: -; J: TRBJ2-3; DNA: TGTGCCAGCAGCTTCGTATATCGAGATACGCAGTATTTT; CDR3: CASSFVYRDTQYF
V: TRBV5-4; D: TRBD2; size: -; J: TRBJ2-1; DNA: TGTGCCAGCCAAGCGGGGGGGCCATACAATGAGCAGTTCTTC; CDR3: CASQAGGPYNEQFF
V: TRBV5-1; D: TRBD2; size: -; J: TRBJ2-1; DNA: TGCGCCAGCAGCCCCCGGACTAGCGGCTACAATGAGCAGTTCTTC; CDR3: CASSPRTSGYNEQFF
V: TRBV6-5; D: -; size: few; J: TRBJ1-5; DNA: TGTGCCAGCAGCTCGGGAGGGGGTCAGCCCCAGCATTTT; CDR3: CASSSGGGQPQHF
V: TRBV2; D: TRBD1; size: -; J: TRBJ2-3; DNA: TGTGCCGGGGAGGAGGGGACAGGGGTCACAGATACGCAGTATTTT; CDR3: CAGEEGTGVTDTQYF
V: TRBV5-1; D: -; size: -; J: TRBJ1-3; DNA: TGCGCCAGCAGCTTACCGTATTCTACTGGAAACACCATATATTTT; CDR3: CASSLPYSTGNTIYF
V: TRBV4-2; D: -; size: once; J: TRBJ1-2; DNA: TGTGCCAGCAGCCAAGGGGCACCAACCCACTATGGCTACACCTTC; CDR3: CASSQGAPTHYGYTF
V: TRBV7-9; D: -; size: -; J: TRBJ2-2; DNA: TGTGCCAGCAGCCGACTACTAGCAACCGGGGAGCTGTTTTTT; CDR3: CASSRLLATGELFF
V: TRBV28; D: -; size: few; J: TRBJ1-5; DNA: TGTGCCAGCACTTCGCCGGGGGGGGGACCGGGGCCCCAGCATTTT; CDR3: CASTSPGGGPGPQHF
V: TRBV6-5; D: -; size: few; J: TRBJ1-2; DNA: TGTGCCAGCAGTTACGGGGCAGCCAATGGCTACACCTTC; CDR3: CASSYGAANGYTF
V: TRBV6-1; D: TRBD1; size: -; J: TRBJ1-5; DNA: TGTGCCAGCAAGGGGGCTACCCTTCGCAATCAGCCCCAGCATTTT; CDR3: CASKGATLRNQPQHF